Included here is one TCR beta chain sequence, with context. Its antigen is unknown. This CDR3 contains 24 residues. The germline gives CDR1 LGHDT, CDR2 YNNKEL (reference sequence). Trimming pared 2 bases from V and 3 bases from J, leaving 40 bases between. The sample is drawn from a study of T cell responses to AZD1222 COVID-19 vaccine. Findings and caveats of the study: Donor demographics were predominantly white British with a female majority; clonal diversity may be underestimated. Scientists sampled the repertoires only once the peak T cell response had passed.

The table came from immunoSEQ multiplex PCR; TCRdb's copy has only in-frame clones and leaves some out. The table includes 99,000 or so clones, about 90% detected once. The gene calls are TRBV3-1 (or the pseudogene TRBV3-2) and TRBJ1-2, with D possibly being TRBD1 (5 bases). This specimen was peripheral blood, taken on day 0 of AZD1222 vaccination. This clonotype was sampled from an adult in good health. The CDR3 bases are TGTGCCAGCAGCCAAACACCATGCCGTTTAAAAGGGCATAACCGTCGGGGCAGTGACTATGGCTACACCTTC. This codes for CASSQTPCRLKGHNRRGSDYGYTF.